Following are 28 T cell receptor beta chains from one sample sequenced in a study of blood T cell repertoires in COVID-19 (dated by TCRdb to 2020 to 2022). Library generation was performed with the immunoSEQ multiplex PCR assay. TCRdb obtained this table from immuneACCESS and retained in-frame rearrangements with V and J assigned. These tables miss some clones; where compared with another copy, unresolved V genes account for less than half of the shortfall, and the remainder is unexplained. Within this sample are over 45,000 clones, with 91% of them counted one time only. In total, the top ten clones hold about 9.1% of the sample. The sample consisted of peripheral blood. These TCRs come from a human donor in a cohort sampled during active COVID-19.

The chain links TRBV18 to TRBJ2-7, with 8 bases that match TRBD1. CDR1 is KGHSH and CDR2 is LQKENI in the germline V gene. V shed 5 bases and J 4 bases; nucleotides not matched to a gene: 4. The CDR3 is 13 residues long. The CDR3 reads CASSSGQVYEQYF. The CDR3 coding sequence is TGTGCCAGCTCATCGGGACAGGTATACGAGCAGTACTTC.

This clone was counted once. This chain uses TRBV30 with TRBJ2-5; 11 nucleotides align to TRBD2. This CDR3 contains 14 residues. J gave up 5 bases and V 3 bases, and 5 bases lay outside the gene matches. Germline CDR1 reads GTSNPN; CDR2 reads SVGIG (reference sequence). The CDR3 is CAWSHLAGGETQYF. The CDR3 nucleotides read TGTGCCTGGAGCCACCTAGCGGGGGGTGAGACCCAGTACTTC.

The rearrangement joins TRBV19 to TRBJ2-7; the match to TRBD2 covers 16 bases. CDR1 and CDR2 from the germline V gene are LNHDA and SQIVND (reference sequence). Trimming removed 6 bases from V and 2 bases from J; junction bases left unmatched: 1. The CDR3 sequence is 15 residues long. CDR3 in amino acids: CASRGTSGGAYEQYF. In DNA, the CDR3 is TGTGCCAGTAGAGGGACTAGCGGGGGGGCCTACGAGCAGTACTTC. Using reference TRBV19 and TRBJ2-7 for the parts outside the CDR3, the full variable domain is DGGITQSPKYLFRKEGQNVTLSCEQNLNHDAMYWYRQDPGQGLRLIYYSQIVNDFQKGDIAEGYSVSREKKESFPLTVTSAQKNPTAFYLCASRGTSGGAYEQYFGPGTRLTVT.

V and J are TRBV29-1 and TRBJ2-7; D is possibly TRBD1 (5 bases). The CDR3 has 12 residues. The V gene's germline CDR1 is SQVTM and CDR2 ANQGSEA. V was cut by 6 bases and J by 2 bases, with 11 bases left in between. The CDR3 region is CSVNRTPYEQYF. The DNA of the CDR3 is TGCAGCGTAAACAGGACCCCCTACGAGCAGTACTTC.

The chain recombines TRBV7-3 with TRBJ2-2, with D unresolved. This CDR3 spans 14 amino acids. The V and J ends lost 2 bases and 7 bases respectively, with 11 bases between them. Germline CDR1 SGHTA, CDR2 FQGTGA. The CDR3 region is CASSLVAFVGELFF. The CDR3 region has the DNA TGTGCCAGCAGCTTAGTAGCCTTTGTCGGGGAGCTGTTTTTT.

V usage is TRBV27 and J usage is TRBJ1-1; 9 bases are a match to TRBD1. The CDR3 contains 16 residues. The germline CDR1 and CDR2 sequences are MNHEY and SMNVEV (reference sequence). Unmatched junction bases numbered 8, after V lost 6 bases and J lost 0 bases. CDR3 sequence reads: CASRGQGNRMNTEAFF. In DNA form, the CDR3 reads TGTGCCAGCAGGGGACAGGGCAACCGGATGAACACTGAAGCTTTCTTT.

The table lists this clone with a count of one. The V gene is TRBV30, the J gene TRBJ1-5, with D possibly matching TRBD1 (5 bases). The V and J ends lost 0 bases and 6 bases respectively, with 12 bases between them. Germline CDR1 GTSNPN, CDR2 SVGIG (reference sequence). CDR3 length: 14 residues. Here the CDR3 DNA reads TGTGCCTGGAGTGTACTTGGGGGGGTTCAGCCCCAGCATTTT. Its protein product is CAWSVLGGVQPQHF.

The rearrangement uses TRBV19 and TRBJ2-1, with 7 nucleotides matching TRBD2. Germline values: CDR1 LNHDA, CDR2 SQIVND (reference sequence). The CDR3 has 15 amino acids. The J segment lost 9 bases and the V segment lost 10 bases, leaving 18 bases of the junction unmatched. This chain's CDR3 is CATRPTTGGRSEQFF. CDR3 DNA sequence: TGTGCCACCCGCCCGACGACGGGGGGTCGGAGTGAGCAGTTCTTC.

CDR3 region: CASSQSAGALSSYNEQFF. As DNA, the CDR3 is TGTGCCAGCAGCCAATCCGCGGGGGCCCTAAGCTCCTACAATGAGCAGTTCTTC. V is TRBV14 and J is TRBJ2-1; the D gene is possibly TRBD2 (7 bases). Germline CDR1 SGHDN, CDR2 FVKESK. V lost 2 bases, J lost 0 bases, and 17 bases lay in between. This CDR3 spans 18 amino acids.

The genes are TRBV13 and TRBJ1-6; D is unclear. The CDR3 extends over 16 amino acids. Trimming removed 2 bases at V and 0 bases at J, with 8 bases between. In germline, CDR1 is PRHDT, CDR2 FYEKMQ (reference sequence). CDR3 nucleotides: TGTGCCAGCAGCTTAACGGGGAGCTCCTATAATTCACCCCTCCACTTT. Translated: CASSLTGSSYNSPLHF.

The CDR3 reads CASSSGQGSNTEAFF. The CDR3 coding sequence is TGTGCCAGCAGCTCGGGACAGGGATCGAACACTGAAGCTTTCTTT. This chain links TRBV11-3 with TRBJ1-1; 9 nucleotides line up with TRBD1. With V trimmed by 4 bases and J by 1 base, 4 bases remained unmatched. The CDR3 is made up of 15 amino acids. Germline-derived CDR1 and CDR2 are SGHNT and YENEEA. The full variable domain, its missing parts supplied by reference TRBV11-3 and TRBJ1-1, is EAGVVQSPRYKIIEKKQPVAFWCNPISGHNTLYWYLQNLGQGPELLIRYENEEAVDDSQLPKDRFSAERLKGVDSTLKIQPAELGDSAVYLCASSSGQGSNTEAFFGQGTRLTVV.

This clone was observed a few times. The chain recombines TRBV7-2 with TRBJ2-3; TRBD2 matches 12 bases. Germline assignment: CDR1 SGHTA and CDR2 FQGNSA. The CDR3 loop spans 16 amino acids. V shed 4 bases, J shed 1 base, and the junction held 3 bases outside the gene matches. CDR3 bases: TGTGCCAGCAGCTCCCGACTAGCGGGGGGCACAGATACGCAGTATTTT. Translation gives CASSSRLAGGTDTQYF.

The chain uses TRBV6-4 and TRBJ2-1, with 11 positions matching TRBD2. The CDR3 runs to 16 residues. With 5 bases clipped from V and 4 bases from J, the junction kept 7 bases outside the gene matches. Germline V gene data show CDR1 as MRHNA and CDR2 as SNTAGT. Here the CDR3 DNA reads TGTGCCAGCAGTAAGACTAGCGGGGCTGGGTACAATGAGCAGTTCTTC. Amino acids: CASSKTSGAGYNEQFF.

This clone has a single count. The chain recombines TRBV7-8 with TRBJ1-2; perhaps TRBD1 as D (5 bases). This CDR3 region has 13 residues. CDR1 and CDR2 (germline): SGHVS, FQNEAQ. The V end was cut by 3 bases, the J end by 3 bases, with 8 bases between. The chain's CDR3 is CASSLTEDYGYTF. CDR3 sequence (DNA): TGTGCCAGCAGCTTGACAGAGGACTATGGCTACACCTTC.

The chain links TRBV5-1 to TRBJ2-7, with D perhaps matching TRBD2 (5 bases). The CDR3 sequence is 13 residues long. The germline V gene encodes CDR1 SGHRS and CDR2 YFSETQ. With 9 bases removed from V and 2 bases from J, the gap between germline ends came to 15 bases. CDR3 in DNA: TGCGCCACCGCTGAGGACTTTCCCTACGAGCAGTACTTC. Translated: CATAEDFPYEQYF.

V usage is TRBV6-1 and J usage is TRBJ2-2; tentatively, D is TRBD1 (6 bases). The CDR3 loop spans 14 amino acids. The germline V gene encodes CDR1 MNHNS and CDR2 SASEGT. Trimming shortened V by 8 bases and J by 6 bases, and 16 bases separated the two germline ends. DNA of the CDR3: TGTGCCAGCGGTCACAGGGTGGCTGCCGGGGAGCTGTTTTTT. Residues: CASGHRVAAGELFF.

The rearrangement links TRBV25-1 to TRBJ2-5; 8 nucleotides match TRBD2. Germline CDR1 MGHDK, CDR2 SYGVNS. CDR3 size: 16 residues. The V and J ends lost 1 base and 4 bases, in that order; junction bases with no gene match: 8. CDR3 nucleotide sequence: TGTGCCAGCAGTGAATCCCCCGGAGCGGGAGTAGAGACCCAGTACTTC. Protein product: CASSESPGAGVETQYF.

V usage is TRBV4-3 and J usage is TRBJ1-4; 9 bases map to TRBD1. Germline lookup yields CDR1 LGHNA and CDR2 YSLEER. The CDR3 totals 14 residues. With 2 bases clipped from V and 6 bases from J, the junction kept 1 base outside the gene matches. The CDR3 loop is CASSQRTGDEKLFF. The DNA of the CDR3 is TGCGCCAGCAGCCAAAGGACAGGGGATGAAAAACTGTTTTTT.

The chain links TRBV10-2 to TRBJ1-5; D remains ambiguous. This CDR3 spans 13 amino acids. Germline lookup yields CDR1 WSHSY and CDR2 SAAADI. Trimming removed 8 bases from V and 1 base from J, with 9 bases in between. CDR3 DNA sequence: TGCGCCAGCGGCGGTAGGAGCAATCAGCCCCAGCATTTT. Its protein is CASGGRSNQPQHF.

CDR3 DNA: TGTGCCAGCAGCTTGAACAGGGGAGGTGAGCAGTTCTTC. Translated, it gives CASSLNRGGEQFF. The V gene is TRBV5-6, the J gene TRBJ2-1; D is perhaps TRBD1 (7 bases). V lost 1 base and J lost 9, with 11 bases in between. The length of the CDR3 is 13 residues. Germline CDR1 and CDR2: SGHDT and YYEEEE.

This sequence joins TRBV19 and TRBJ2-7; D might be TRBD1 (6 bases). Germline-derived CDR1 and CDR2 are LNHDA and SQIVND (reference sequence). Deletions cut 6 bases from V and 2 bases from J, with 20 bases between. The CDR3 runs to 16 residues. CDR3 region: CASSNHQGSKTYEQYF. The CDR3 region has the DNA TGTGCCAGTAGCAACCACCAGGGGTCTAAAACCTACGAGCAGTACTTC. The whole variable domain, remainder taken from reference TRBV19 and TRBJ2-7, is DGGITQSPKYLFRKEGQNVTLSCEQNLNHDAMYWYRQDPGQGLRLIYYSQIVNDFQKGDIAEGYSVSREKKESFPLTVTSAQKNPTAFYLCASSNHQGSKTYEQYFGPGTRLTVT.

The CDR3 DNA follows: TGTGCCAGCAGTCCCGAGCGGGTCTACGAGCAGTACTTC. This codes for CASSPERVYEQYF. The chain has TRBV2 and TRBJ2-7, with a weak D call TRBD2 (6 bases). CDR1 and CDR2 from the germline V gene are SNHLY and FYNNEI. The CDR3 totals 13 residues. The V gene lost 5 bases and the J gene lost 3 bases, with 11 bases spanning the gap.

The rearrangement links TRBV3-1 (or the pseudogene TRBV3-2) to TRBJ2-1; 13 positions agree with TRBD2. V dropped 5 bases and J dropped 0; count of bases not matched to a gene: 1. Germline V gives CDR1 LGHDT, CDR2 YNNKEL (reference sequence). The CDR3 runs 16 residues. The CDR3 region is CASSGTSGASYNEQFF. CDR3 bases: TGTGCCAGCAGCGGGACTAGCGGGGCCTCCTACAATGAGCAGTTCTTC.

The rearrangement links TRBV19 to TRBJ2-7; TRBD1 matches at 8 bases. CDR1 LNHDA and CDR2 SQIVND come from the germline V gene (reference sequence). CDR3 length: 16 amino acids. The ends lost 6 bases at V and 3 bases at J; junction bases unmatched: 13. The CDR3 sequence is CASSRPSRTGGYEQYF. DNA of the CDR3: TGTGCCAGTAGCCGGCCGTCCAGAACAGGGGGCTACGAGCAGTACTTC.

The rearrangement links TRBV7-2 to TRBJ2-1, with 8 bases identical to TRBD2. Germline CDR1 and CDR2: SGHTA and FQGNSA. The V and J ends lost 8 bases and 6 bases, in that order; junction bases with no gene match: 9. The CDR3 consists of 14 residues. CDR3 sequence: CASSRTSRTNEQFF. The CDR3 coding sequence is TGTGCCAGCTCCAGGACTAGCAGGACCAATGAGCAGTTCTTC.

The chain links TRBV7-9 to TRBJ2-1; D is unclear. V lost 4 bases to trimming and J lost 9 bases, with 10 bases between them. This CDR3 comprises 12 residues. The germline gives CDR1 SEHNR, CDR2 FQNEAQ (reference sequence). The CDR3 protein is CASSSSPGEQFF. CDR3 DNA: TGTGCCAGCAGCTCCTCCCCAGGTGAGCAGTTCTTC.

This chain links TRBV27 with TRBJ2-1; perhaps TRBD2 as D (7 bases). Trimming left V 2 bases short and J 7 bases short, with 18 bases between. The CDR3 totals 16 residues. The germline gives CDR1 MNHEY, CDR2 SMNVEV (reference sequence). CDR3 loop: CASSLGGASRVNEQFF. In nucleotides, the CDR3 is TGTGCCAGCAGTTTAGGGGGGGCGAGTAGAGTGAATGAGCAGTTCTTC.

The V call is TRBV27, the J call TRBJ2-1, with TRBD2 identical over 8 bases. The CDR3 length is 17 residues. Germline CDR1 reads MNHEY; CDR2 reads SMNVEV (reference sequence). The V segment lost 0 bases and the J segment 7 bases; nucleotides outside the gene matches: 11. The CDR3 spells CASSLSIGGARFNEQFF. DNA of the CDR3: TGTGCCAGCAGTTTATCGATCGGGGGGGCCCGTTTTAATGAGCAGTTCTTC.